Listed below are T cell receptor beta chains from one sample, sequenced in a study of cytomegalovirus exposure and HLA in healthy donors. Method: immunoSEQ multiplex PCR; TCRdb's copy keeps in-frame clones and lacks some. The sample includes 140,000 to 150,000 clones, about three quarters of them seen just once. Sample: PBMCs. These receptors came from a male donor in good health and CMV-seronegative. Each CDR3 is given with its conserved first and last residue. The D gene is left open where the match is weak. Only some rows state a clone size, as once, few, many or a class for expanded clones.

-	TRBV19	-	TRBJ1-1	CASSSTRNTEAFF	TGTGCCAGTAGTTCAACACGGAACACTGAAGCTTTCTTT
-	TRBV29-1	TRBD1	TRBJ1-2	CSVGRGQGYGYTF	TGCAGCGTTGGCAGGGGGCAAGGCTATGGCTACACCTTC
-	TRBV11-2	-	TRBJ2-1	CASSFPFNEQFF	TGTGCCAGCAGCTTCCCATTCAATGAGCAGTTCTTC
-	TRBV18	-	TRBJ2-7	CASSQMDSNGHEQYF	TGTGCCAGCTCACAAATGGACTCGAACGGCCACGAGCAGTACTTC
-	TRBV9	TRBD1	TRBJ2-5	CASSVGQGASETQYF	TGTGCCAGCAGCGTGGGACAGGGGGCATCGGAGACCCAGTACTTC
few	TRBV6-5	-	TRBJ2-1	CASSYLKGSSYNEQFF	TGTGCCAGCAGTTACCTCAAAGGGAGCTCCTACAATGAGCAGTTCTTC
-	TRBV18	-	TRBJ1-6	CASSGQDSYNSPLHF	TGTGCCAGCTCGGGCCAGGACTCCTATAATTCACCCCTCCACTTT
-	TRBV15	TRBD1	TRBJ1-3	CATSPDRGGGNTIYF	TGTGCCACCAGTCCGGACAGGGGGGGTGGAAACACCATATATTTT
-	TRBV6-5	-	TRBJ2-1	CASTGGWGEQFF	TGTGCCAGCACTGGGGGGTGGGGTGAGCAGTTCTTC
-	TRBV7-7	TRBD2	TRBJ2-5	CASSPPGIAGKETQYF	TGTGCTAGCAGCCCCCCCGGAATAGCGGGGAAAGAGACCCAGTACTTC
-	TRBV18	-	TRBJ2-7	CASSPPAGTGEVLDEQYF	TGTGCCAGCTCACCACCAGCCGGGACCGGGGAGGTTCTCGACGAGCAGTACTTC
-	TRBV29-1	-	TRBJ1-2	CSVERGSLGYTF	TGCAGCGTTGAGAGAGGGTCATTAGGCTACACCTTC
-	TRBV2	TRBD1	TRBJ2-1	CASRGGGQGSYNEQFF	TGTGCCAGCAGAGGCGGAGGACAGGGCTCCTACAATGAGCAGTTCTTC
few	TRBV11-2	TRBD2	TRBJ2-3	CASSRWTSGRSDTQYF	TGTGCCAGCAGCCGCTGGACTAGCGGGAGGTCAGATACGCAGTATTTT
-	TRBV2	TRBD2	TRBJ2-6	CASSPTGGGAGANVLTF	TGTGCCAGCAGTCCTACTGGCGGGGGTGCTGGGGCCAACGTCCTGACTTTC
once	TRBV9	-	TRBJ2-7	CASSVATGEAYEQYF	TGTGCCAGCAGCGTAGCTACGGGGGAAGCCTACGAGCAGTACTTC
-	TRBV6-1	-	TRBJ1-1	CAGVEGGTEAFF	TGTGCCGGCGTAGAAGGGGGTACTGAAGCTTTCTTT
-	TRBV18	TRBD1	TRBJ1-5	CASSPPGTGIQPQHF	TGTGCCAGCTCACCACCCGGGACAGGGATTCAGCCCCAGCATTTT
-	TRBV15	-	TRBJ1-1	CATSRERQGYTEAFF	TGTGCCACCAGCAGAGAGAGGCAGGGATACACTGAAGCTTTCTTT
-	TRBV7-9	-	TRBJ1-2	CSSSLANIGPSAGGYTF	TGTTCCAGCAGCTTAGCGAATATCGGACCCTCGGCGGGCGGCTACACCTTC
-	TRBV29-1	-	TRBJ2-2	CSVERRDTGELFF	TGCAGCGTTGAGCGCAGGGACACCGGGGAGCTGTTTTTT
-	TRBV5-4	-	TRBJ1-2	CASSTGGALYGYTF	TGTGCCAGCAGCACCGGGGGGGCCCTCTATGGCTACACCTTC
-	TRBV7-3	TRBD2	TRBJ2-7	CASSLGGGYEQYF	TGTGCCAGCAGCTTAGGGGGGGGCTACGAGCAGTACTTC
-	TRBV5-6	TRBD2	TRBJ2-5	CASTLFEGGLAGETQYF	TGTGCCAGCACCCTCTTTGAGGGTGGATTAGCGGGAGAGACCCAGTACTTC
-	TRBV6-5	TRBD2	TRBJ2-7	CASKGTSGGAYEQYF	TGTGCCAGCAAAGGGACTAGCGGGGGGGCATACGAGCAGTACTTC
-	TRBV20-1	-	TRBJ2-5	CSAQQETQYF	TGCAGTGCTCAGCAAGAGACCCAGTACTTC
few	TRBV7-8	-	TRBJ1-2	CASSLTPGVSFGVYGYTF	TGTGCCAGCAGCCTAACACCAGGGGTCTCCTTTGGGGTCTATGGCTACACCTTC
-	TRBV14	TRBD1	TRBJ2-5	CASSLKLGTGTQQYF	TGTGCCAGCAGCTTGAAACTGGGGACAGGGACACAACAGTACTTC
-	TRBV11-2	TRBD1	TRBJ1-4	CASSLTGGATNEKLFF	TGTGCCAGCAGCTTAACAGGGGGCGCAACTAATGAAAAACTGTTTTTT
-	TRBV2	-	TRBJ1-1	CASRTKTVNTEAFF	TGTGCCAGCAGGACAAAAACAGTGAACACTGAAGCTTTCTTT
-	TRBV19	TRBD2	TRBJ2-1	CASSRKAGGWNEQFF	TGTGCCAGTAGTAGGAAAGCGGGGGGCTGGAATGAGCAGTTCTTC
-	TRBV18	-	TRBJ2-3	CASSPDFPSTDTQYF	TGTGCCAGCTCACCCGACTTTCCGAGCACAGATACGCAGTATTTT
-	TRBV28	TRBD1	TRBJ2-7	CASSLTGTGVDEQYF	TGTGCCAGCAGCTTAACCGGGACAGGGGTAGACGAGCAGTACTTC
-	TRBV7-8	TRBD1	TRBJ1-1	CASSSRQGADTEAFF	TGTGCCAGCAGCTCCAGACAGGGGGCGGACACTGAAGCTTTCTTT
few	TRBV2	-	TRBJ2-3	CASHPGIGQADTQYF	TGTGCCAGTCATCCGGGAATAGGGCAGGCAGATACGCAGTATTTT
-	TRBV7-9	TRBD2	TRBJ2-3	CASSRPRDSGFTDTQYF	TGTGCCAGCAGCAGACCCCGGGATAGCGGGTTCACAGATACGCAGTATTTT
-	TRBV18	-	TRBJ1-1	CASSTTGGLGNTEAFF	TGTGCCAGCTCCACCACGGGGGGGCTTGGGAACACTGAAGCTTTCTTT
-	TRBV10-2	TRBD1	TRBJ2-6	CATGQSGANVLTF	TGCGCCACGGGACAGTCTGGGGCCAACGTCCTGACTTTC
few	TRBV6-5	-	TRBJ2-2	CASTLRGGELFF	TGTGCCAGCACCCTCCGGGGCGGGGAGCTGTTTTTT
-	TRBV11-2	TRBD2	TRBJ2-3	CASSSRLAGLDTQYF	TGTGCCAGCAGCTCCAGACTAGCGGGGCTCGATACGCAGTATTTT
-	TRBV15	TRBD1	TRBJ1-2	CATSGGTGERNGYTF	TGTGCCACCAGCGGGGGTACAGGGGAGAGGAATGGCTACACCTTC
-	TRBV30	TRBD1	TRBJ1-5	CAWSTGQGRFGLSNQPQHF	TGTGCCTGGAGTACCGGACAGGGCCGATTCGGACTTAGCAATCAGCCCCAGCATTTT
once	TRBV5-1	TRBD2	TRBJ2-7	CASSLGASGSSYEQYF	TGCGCCAGCAGCTTGGGGGCTAGCGGGAGCTCCTACGAGCAGTACTTC
few	TRBV5-1	-	TRBJ1-2	CASSRVDSPNYGYTF	TGCGCCAGCAGCCGCGTAGACAGCCCTAACTATGGCTACACCTTC
-	TRBV19	TRBD1	TRBJ1-1	CASSIGRQGRVNTEAFF	TGTGCCAGTAGTATTGGGCGACAGGGTAGAGTGAACACTGAAGCTTTCTTT
-	TRBV19	TRBD1	TRBJ1-6	CASRGTGRDSPLHF	TGTGCCAGTAGGGGGACAGGGCGTGATTCACCCCTCCACTTT
-	TRBV5-1	-	TRBJ1-1	CASSRTSGSTEAFF	TGCGCCAGCAGCCGCACGTCGGGAAGCACTGAAGCTTTCTTT
-	TRBV10-3	-	TRBJ2-1	CAISESAGLDEQFF	TGTGCCATCAGTGAGTCGGCAGGGTTGGATGAGCAGTTCTTC
-	TRBV7-3	TRBD2	TRBJ2-2	CASSLTMTSGVNTGELFF	TGTGCCAGCAGCTTAACCATGACTAGCGGGGTGAACACCGGGGAGCTGTTTTTT
-	TRBV7-9	TRBD2	TRBJ2-5	CASKKSGGGETQYF	TGTGCCAGCAAGAAAAGCGGGGGGGGTGAGACCCAGTACTTC
-	TRBV7-2	-	TRBJ2-4	CASSLVRQARFQYF	TGTGCCAGCAGCTTAGTACGGCAGGCAAGGTTTCAGTACTTC
-	TRBV18	TRBD1	TRBJ1-1	CASSQGAQGAATEAFF	TGTGCCAGCTCGCAGGGGGCCCAGGGGGCGGCTACTGAAGCTTTCTTT
-	TRBV27	-	TRBJ1-2	CASSPVGRGAADYGYTF	TGTGCCAGCAGCCCCGTGGGGCGCGGGGCTGCGGACTATGGCTACACCTTC
-	TRBV7-2	-	TRBJ2-3	CASSLDSPFGTDTQYF	TGTGCCAGCAGCTTAGACTCCCCTTTTGGCACAGATACGCAGTATTTT
-	TRBV4-2	TRBD1	TRBJ1-2	CASSKTDRGSSYGYTF	TGTGCCAGCAGCAAGACAGACAGGGGGAGCTCCTATGGCTACACCTTC